This entry lists 28 T cell receptor beta chains sequenced from one sample in a study of blood T cell repertoires in COVID-19. Generated by immunoSEQ multiplex PCR, the TCRdb table keeps only in-frame clones and is missing some. This table holds about 94,000 clones, under 90% found once. Sample: peripheral blood. The receptors were sampled from a human donor in a cohort sampled during active COVID-19.

The chain employs TRBV5-1 and TRBJ2-7; 8 bases are a match to TRBD2. V lost 4 bases, J lost 4 bases, and 10 bases stayed unmatched. Germline lookup yields CDR1 SGHRS and CDR2 YFSETQ. The CDR3 totals 15 residues. The CDR3 protein is CASSVTSGMLYEQYF. The CDR3 bases are TGCGCCAGCAGCGTCACTAGCGGAATGTTGTACGAGCAGTACTTC.

The genes are TRBV15 and TRBJ2-7; D possibly corresponds to TRBD1 (5 bases). V was shortened by 1 base and J by 2 bases, with 9 bases between the two germline ends. The CDR3 is 14 amino acids. Germline V gene lookup returns CDR1 LNHNV and CDR2 YYDKDF (reference sequence). The CDR3 DNA reads as TGTGCCACCAGCAGAGCACCAGGGACCTACGAGCAGTACTTC. Its protein is CATSRAPGTYEQYF.

The V gene is TRBV6-5, the J gene TRBJ2-7; 11 bases are a match to TRBD2. V lost 6 bases, J lost 3 bases, and 7 bases stayed unmatched. This CDR3 has 15 amino acids. In germline, CDR1 is MNHEY, CDR2 SVGAGI. The CDR3 nucleotides read TGTGCCAGCAGGGGGACTAGCGGACGGGTCTACGAGCAGTACTTC. It specifies CASRGTSGRVYEQYF.

DNA for the CDR3: TGTGCCAGCGGGTTCCAAGGCTATGGCTACACCTTC. Translated: CASGFQGYGYTF. This chain uses TRBV19 with TRBJ1-2; D remains unclear. Deletions cut 9 bases from V and 4 bases from J, with 12 bases between. The CDR3 spans 12 residues. Per the germline V gene, CDR1 is LNHDA and CDR2 is SQIVND (reference sequence).

The chain recombines TRBV27 with TRBJ2-7, with TRBD1 matching 9 bases. The CDR3 loop spans 15 amino acids. V lost 8 bases and J lost 7; bases outside the gene matches: 15. The germline V gene has CDR1 MNHEY and CDR2 SMNVEV (reference sequence). The chain's CDR3 is CASHAPGTGFKEQYF. DNA for the CDR3: TGTGCCAGCCATGCCCCAGGGACAGGGTTCAAAGAGCAGTACTTC.

This clone has just a few counts. This sequence joins TRBV4-2 and TRBJ2-5, with TRBD2 matching 8 bases. The trim removed 6 bases at V and 4 bases at J, leaving 4 bases unmatched. This CDR3 comprises 13 residues. In germline, CDR1 is LGHNA, CDR2 YNFKEQ. CDR3 sequence (DNA): TGTGCCAGCAGTCCCGGGGGGGGAGAGACCCAGTACTTC. This gives the protein CASSPGGGETQYF.

The V and J genes are TRBV11-1 and TRBJ1-2; the D gene is possibly TRBD1 (6 bases). The CDR3 is made up of 14 amino acids. CDR1 and CDR2 (germline): SGHAT, FQDESV (reference sequence). With 0 bases removed from V and 7 bases from J, the gap between germline ends came to 12 bases. CDR3 region: CASSLAQGKSGYTF. The CDR3 region has the DNA TGTGCCAGCAGCTTAGCGCAGGGGAAGAGTGGCTACACCTTC.

V and J are TRBV11-2 and TRBJ2-3, with 9 bases matching TRBD2. The CDR3 extends over 18 amino acids. J lost 3 bases, V lost 2 bases, and 12 bases had no gene match. In germline, CDR1 is SGHAT, CDR2 FQNNGV. The CDR3 region is CASSLTWGSAGGTDTQYF. CDR3 nucleotide sequence: TGTGCCAGCAGCTTAACGTGGGGGTCAGCGGGAGGTACAGATACGCAGTATTTT.

The gene calls are TRBV4-1 and TRBJ2-6; D unclear. CDR3 length: 16 residues. With 6 bases removed from V and 0 bases from J, the gap between germline ends came to 12 bases. Germline loops: CDR1 MGHRA, CDR2 YSYEKL. The CDR3 DNA is TGCGCCAGCAGGATATATGAGAGCTCTGGGGCCAACGTCCTGACTTTC. As protein: CASRIYESSGANVLTF.

The V gene is TRBV18, the J gene TRBJ2-5; the match to TRBD1 covers 10 bases. The CDR3 spans 14 residues. V lost 4 bases, J lost 5 bases, and 4 bases stayed unmatched. Germline V lookup: CDR1 KGHSH, CDR2 LQKENI. DNA of the CDR3: TGTGCCAGCTCACGAGACAGGGGGCTCGAGACCCAGTACTTC. This gives the protein CASSRDRGLETQYF.

The V gene is TRBV30, the J gene TRBJ2-7; TRBD1 matches 8 bases. J was trimmed by 3 bases and V by 4 bases; bases with no gene match: 8. Germline-derived CDR1 and CDR2 are GTSNPN and SVGIG (reference sequence). The CDR3 is made up of 14 amino acids. Here the CDR3 reads CAWKGGTGGYEQYF. The CDR3 DNA follows: TGTGCCTGGAAGGGGGGTACAGGGGGCTACGAGCAGTACTTC.

This clone appeared a single time. V and J are TRBV30 and TRBJ1-5; 8 bases align to TRBD1. The CDR3 totals 17 residues. V trimming: 4 bases; J trimming: 7 bases; junction bases outside the gene matches: 18. Germline CDR1 GTSNPN, CDR2 SVGIG (reference sequence). CDR3 in amino acids: CAWNPRTGFGREQPQHF. The CDR3 bases are TGTGCCTGGAACCCAAGGACAGGGTTCGGGCGCGAGCAGCCCCAGCATTTT.

The chain links TRBV21-1 to TRBJ1-4. TRBV21-1 corresponds to a pseudogene. The CDR3 sequence is 16 residues long. The CDR3 protein is CASSKVARGVNEKLFF. Written as DNA, the CDR3 is TGTGCCAGCAGCAAAGTGGCTCGGGGAGTTAATGAAAAACTGTTTTTT.

The count of this clone is one. The rearrangement joins TRBV23-1 to TRBJ1-1; 7 bases match TRBD1. TRBV23-1 is flagged as an ORF with uncertain function. The CDR3 sequence is 12 residues long. V lost 4 bases, J lost 5 bases, and 1 base stayed unmatched. The chain's CDR3 is CASSRDSTEAFF. DNA of the CDR3: TGCGCCAGCAGTCGGGACAGTACTGAAGCTTTCTTT.

This chain joins TRBV28 and TRBJ1-5; the match to TRBD1 covers 7 bases. Trimming took 8 bases from V and 1 from J; bases not matched to a gene: 11. Germline assignment: CDR1 MDHEN and CDR2 SYDVKM. CDR3 length: 16 residues. In nucleotides, the CDR3 is TGTGCCAGCGCAAATGAGGGGGCCCACAGCAATCAGCCCCAGCATTTT. The encoded protein is CASANEGAHSNQPQHF.

This chain links TRBV11-2 with TRBJ2-7, with D possibly being TRBD2 (5 bases). Trimming cost V 6 bases and J 5 bases, with 17 bases left between them. The CDR3 has 14 amino acids. CDR1 and CDR2 from the germline V gene are SGHAT and FQNNGV. CDR3 amino acids: CASRPSGSSNEQYF. The CDR3 nucleotides read TGTGCCAGCAGACCCTCGGGGTCTTCTAACGAGCAGTACTTC.

This chain uses TRBV5-6 with TRBJ2-7, with 12 bases fitting TRBD1. From germline, CDR1 is SGHDT and CDR2 YYEEEE. The CDR3 is 16 residues long. Trimming cost V 4 bases and J 5 bases; bases outside gene matches: 10. The CDR3 DNA reads as TGTGCCAGCAGCGACCCTCCGGGACAGGGGGCCGACGAGCAGTACTTC. Translation gives CASSDPPGQGADEQYF.

The chain couples TRBV28 to TRBJ2-5; the D gene is possibly TRBD2 (5 bases). This CDR3 spans 12 amino acids. Germline CDR1 reads MDHEN; CDR2 reads SYDVKM. The ends were cut back, 6 bases at V and 6 bases at J, with 11 bases in the middle. In nucleotides, the CDR3 is TGTGCCAGCAGATCTGGAGGACAGACCCAGTACTTC. Protein product: CASRSGGQTQYF.

V and J are TRBV9 and TRBJ1-1, with no clear D. The germline CDR1 and CDR2 sequences are SGDLS and YYNGEE. With 3 bases removed from V and 6 bases from J, the gap between germline ends came to 6 bases. The CDR3 contains 11 residues. CDR3 DNA: TGTGCCAGCAGCGGAGGGCCTGAAGCTTTCTTT. This sequence encodes CASSGGPEAFF.

The rearrangement uses TRBV19 and TRBJ1-1, with D hard to call. This CDR3 region has 13 residues. V was shortened by 5 bases and J by 0 bases, with 7 bases between the two germline ends. Per the germline V gene, CDR1 is LNHDA and CDR2 is SQIVND (reference sequence). The CDR3 reads CASSLQLNTEAFF. The CDR3, as DNA: TGTGCCAGTAGTTTACAGCTGAACACTGAAGCTTTCTTT.

The chain employs TRBV7-2 and TRBJ2-7, with TRBD2 as a possible D gene (6 bases). This CDR3 contains 13 residues. V was shortened by 5 bases and J by 6 bases, with 14 bases between the two germline ends. CDR1 and CDR2 from the germline V gene are SGHTA and FQGNSA. The CDR3 DNA reads TGTGCCAGCAGCCCGGGGGTTTGGGGCGAGCAGTACTTC. Its translation is CASSPGVWGEQYF.

J is TRBJ2-7 and V is TRBV4-1; D possibly corresponds to TRBD2 (7 bases). Germline assignment: CDR1 MGHRA and CDR2 YSYEKL. V lost 1 base, J lost 5 bases, and 12 bases lay in between. The CDR3 has 14 residues. The CDR3 DNA follows: TGCGCCAGCAGCCAAGGTAGGGAGGGGGACGAGCAGTACTTC. The encoded protein is CASSQGREGDEQYF.

This chain links TRBV18 with TRBJ1-1; D might be TRBD1 (5 bases). Trimming cost V 6 bases and J 7 bases, with 15 bases left between them. The CDR3 has 13 residues. Germline CDR1 and CDR2: KGHSH and LQKENI. The CDR3 DNA is TGTGCCAGCTCCGCCAACATAGGGGATGAAGCTTTCTTT. As protein: CASSANIGDEAFF.

The chain recombines TRBV6-5 with TRBJ2-7; TRBD2 aligns across 7 bases. Unmatched junction bases numbered 9, after V lost 4 bases and J lost 3 bases. Germline CDR1 reads MNHEY; CDR2 reads SVGAGI. The CDR3 loop spans 15 amino acids. The CDR3 loop reads CASSSLGTTLYEQYF. For the CDR3, the DNA is TGTGCCAGCAGTTCCCTCGGGACTACCCTCTACGAGCAGTACTTC.

This clone was counted once. This chain connects TRBV30 to TRBJ1-2; possible D gene TRBD1, 5 bases. Trimming cost V 2 bases and J 2 bases, with 12 bases left between them. Looked up from germline, CDR1 is GTSNPN and CDR2 is SVGIG (reference sequence). This CDR3 region has 14 residues. The DNA for the CDR3 is TGTGCCTGGAGTACATGGGGCCTCAACTATGGCTACACCTTC. This gives the protein CAWSTWGLNYGYTF.

V usage is TRBV30 and J usage is TRBJ1-5; D is undetermined. The CDR3 is made up of 11 amino acids. Trimming removed 0 bases at V and 12 bases at J, with 9 bases between. The germline V gene encodes CDR1 GTSNPN and CDR2 SVGIG (reference sequence). The CDR3 DNA reads TGTGCCTGGAGTGTTCTGGGAGACCAGCATTTT. Residues: CAWSVLGDQHF.

As regards this clone: Other DNA sequences within the sample encode an identical CDR3. V and J are TRBV7-7 and TRBJ2-5, with 10 positions matching TRBD1. The CDR3 runs to 17 residues. The J segment lost 6 bases and the V segment lost 5 bases, leaving 15 bases of the junction unmatched. The germline gives CDR1 SSHAT, CDR2 FNYEAQ (reference sequence). CDR3 sequence reads: CASSPKLRDRGTKTQYF. The CDR3 nucleotides are TGTGCCAGCAGCCCAAAACTCCGGGACAGGGGTACCAAGACCCAGTACTTC.

The rearrangement uses TRBV5-6 and TRBJ1-4; D uncertain. Germline CDR1 and CDR2: SGHDT and YYEEEE. The V end lost 1 base, the J end lost 8 bases, and 12 bases lay between the germline ends. The CDR3 length is 14 residues. DNA for the CDR3: TGTGCCAGCAGCTTGTATCAGGCTGGGGAAAAACTGTTTTTT. It specifies CASSLYQAGEKLFF. Combining the CDR3 with reference TRBV5-6 and TRBJ1-4 gives the whole variable domain DAGVTQSPTHLIKTRGQQVTLRCSPKSGHDTVSWYQQALGQGPQFIFQYYEEEERQRGNFPDRFSGHQFPNYSSELNVNALLLGDSALYLCASSLYQAGEKLFFGSGTQLSVL.